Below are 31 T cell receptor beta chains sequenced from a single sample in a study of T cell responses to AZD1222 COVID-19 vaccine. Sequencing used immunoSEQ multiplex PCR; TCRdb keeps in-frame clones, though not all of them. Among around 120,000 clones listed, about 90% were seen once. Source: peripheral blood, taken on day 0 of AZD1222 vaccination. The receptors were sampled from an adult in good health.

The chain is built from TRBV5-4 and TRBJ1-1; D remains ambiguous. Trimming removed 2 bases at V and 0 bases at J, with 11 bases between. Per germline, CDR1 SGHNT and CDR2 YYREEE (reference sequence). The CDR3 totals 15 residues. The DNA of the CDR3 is TGTGCCAGCAGCTTTTACAGCCGACTGAACACTGAAGCTTTCTTT. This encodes CASSFYSRLNTEAFF.

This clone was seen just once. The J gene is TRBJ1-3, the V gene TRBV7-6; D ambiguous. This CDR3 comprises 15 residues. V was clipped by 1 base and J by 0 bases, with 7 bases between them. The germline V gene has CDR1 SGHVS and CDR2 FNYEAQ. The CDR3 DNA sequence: TGTGCCAGCAGCTTAGGTTACCCCTCTGGAAACACCATATATTTT. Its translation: CASSLGYPSGNTIYF.

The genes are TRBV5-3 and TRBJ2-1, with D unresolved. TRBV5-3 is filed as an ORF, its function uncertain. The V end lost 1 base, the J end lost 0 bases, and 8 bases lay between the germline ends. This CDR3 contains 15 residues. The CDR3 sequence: CARSLCSSSYNEQFF. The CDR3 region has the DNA TGTGCCAGAAGCTTGTGTTCTAGCTCCTACAATGAGCAGTTCTTC.

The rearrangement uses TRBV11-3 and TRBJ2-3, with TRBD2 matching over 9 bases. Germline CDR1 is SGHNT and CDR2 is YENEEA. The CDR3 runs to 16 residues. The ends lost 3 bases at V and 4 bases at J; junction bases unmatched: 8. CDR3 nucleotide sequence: TGTGCCAGCAGCTTCGGTTTAGCGGGAGCCGCAGATACGCAGTATTTT. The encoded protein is CASSFGLAGAADTQYF.

The CDR3 bases are TGTGCCAGTAGTATCCGGGAAAACACCATATATTTT. It encodes CASSIRENTIYF. The chain recombines TRBV19 with TRBJ1-3; D not resolved. The V end was cut by 3 bases, the J end by 6 bases, with 6 bases between. Per germline, CDR1 LNHDA and CDR2 SQIVND (reference sequence). The CDR3 has 12 amino acids.

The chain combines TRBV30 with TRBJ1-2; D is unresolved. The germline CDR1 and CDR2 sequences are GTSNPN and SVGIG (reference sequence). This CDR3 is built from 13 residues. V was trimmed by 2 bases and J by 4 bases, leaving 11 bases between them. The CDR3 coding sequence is TGTGCCTGGAGTCCAACAGAGGGCTATGGCTACACCTTC. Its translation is CAWSPTEGYGYTF.

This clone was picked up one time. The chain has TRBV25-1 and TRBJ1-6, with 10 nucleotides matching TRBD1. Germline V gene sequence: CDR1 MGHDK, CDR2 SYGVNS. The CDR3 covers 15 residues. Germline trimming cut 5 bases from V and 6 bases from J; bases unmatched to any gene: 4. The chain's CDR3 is CASSPDRGGNSPLHF. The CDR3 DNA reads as TGTGCCAGCAGTCCGGACAGGGGGGGTAATTCACCCCTCCACTTT.

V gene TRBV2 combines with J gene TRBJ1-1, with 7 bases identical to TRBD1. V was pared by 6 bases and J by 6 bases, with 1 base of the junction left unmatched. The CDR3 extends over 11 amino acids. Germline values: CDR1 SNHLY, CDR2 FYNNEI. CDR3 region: CASRGTAEAFF. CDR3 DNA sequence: TGTGCCAGCAGGGGGACAGCTGAAGCTTTCTTT.

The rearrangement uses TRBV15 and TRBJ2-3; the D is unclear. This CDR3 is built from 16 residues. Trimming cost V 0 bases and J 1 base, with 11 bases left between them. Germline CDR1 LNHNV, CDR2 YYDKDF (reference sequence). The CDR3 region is CATSRDLQAGTDTQYF. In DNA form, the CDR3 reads TGTGCCACCAGCAGAGATTTGCAGGCAGGCACAGATACGCAGTATTTT. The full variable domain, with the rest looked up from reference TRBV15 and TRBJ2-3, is DAMVIQNPRYQVTQFGKPVTLSCSQTLNHNVMYWYQQKSSQAPKLLFHYYDKDFNNEADTPDNFQSRRPNTSFCFLDIRSPGLGDTAMYLCATSRDLQAGTDTQYFGPGTRLTVL.

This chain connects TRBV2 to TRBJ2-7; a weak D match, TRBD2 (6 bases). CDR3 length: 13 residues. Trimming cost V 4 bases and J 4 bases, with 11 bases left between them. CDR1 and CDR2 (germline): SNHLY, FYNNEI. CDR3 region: CASSVMTRYEQYF. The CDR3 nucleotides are TGTGCCAGCAGTGTAATGACTAGGTACGAGCAGTACTTC.

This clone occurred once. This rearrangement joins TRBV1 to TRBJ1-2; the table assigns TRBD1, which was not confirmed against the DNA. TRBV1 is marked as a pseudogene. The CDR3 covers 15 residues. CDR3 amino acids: CTSSQGQGQSYGYTF. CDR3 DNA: TGCACCAGCAGCCAAGGACAGGGTCAGTCTTATGGCTACACCTTC.

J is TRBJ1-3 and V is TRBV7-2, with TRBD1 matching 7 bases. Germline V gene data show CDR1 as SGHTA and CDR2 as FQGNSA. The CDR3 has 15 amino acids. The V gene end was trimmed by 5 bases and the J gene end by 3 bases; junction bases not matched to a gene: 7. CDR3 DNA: TGTGCCAGCAGCCGCGACAGGGCAGGTGGAAACACCATATATTTT. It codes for CASSRDRAGGNTIYF.

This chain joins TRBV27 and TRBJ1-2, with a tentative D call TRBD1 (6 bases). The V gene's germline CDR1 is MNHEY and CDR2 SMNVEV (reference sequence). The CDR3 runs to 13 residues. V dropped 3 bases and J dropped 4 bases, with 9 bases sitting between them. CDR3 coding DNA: TGTGCCAGCAGTTTTGCGGGGGCCTATGGCTACACCTTC. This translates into CASSFAGAYGYTF.

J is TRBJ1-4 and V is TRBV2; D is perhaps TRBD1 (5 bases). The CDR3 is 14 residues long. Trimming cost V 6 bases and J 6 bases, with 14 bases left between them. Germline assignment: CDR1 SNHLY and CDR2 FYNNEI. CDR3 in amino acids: CASSWGPWDEKLFF. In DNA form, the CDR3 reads TGTGCCAGCAGCTGGGGACCCTGGGATGAAAAACTGTTTTTT.

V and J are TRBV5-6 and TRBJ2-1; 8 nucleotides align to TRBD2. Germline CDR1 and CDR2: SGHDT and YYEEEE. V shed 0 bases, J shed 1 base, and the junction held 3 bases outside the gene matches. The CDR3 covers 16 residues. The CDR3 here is CASSLGGLGSYNEQFF. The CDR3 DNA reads TGTGCCAGCAGCTTGGGGGGACTAGGTTCCTACAATGAGCAGTTCTTC.

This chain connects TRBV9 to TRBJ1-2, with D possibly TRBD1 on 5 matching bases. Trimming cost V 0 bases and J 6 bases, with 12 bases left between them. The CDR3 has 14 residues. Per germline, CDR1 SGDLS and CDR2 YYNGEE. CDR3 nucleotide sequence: TGTGCCAGCAGCGTAGAAAGGGGAAGTCATGGCTACACCTTC. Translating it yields CASSVERGSHGYTF.

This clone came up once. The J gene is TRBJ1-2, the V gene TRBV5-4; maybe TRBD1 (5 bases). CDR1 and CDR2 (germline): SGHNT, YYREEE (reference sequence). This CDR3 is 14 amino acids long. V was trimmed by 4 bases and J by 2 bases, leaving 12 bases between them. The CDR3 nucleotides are TGTGCCAGCAGCCCTAGATGGGGGAACTATGGCTACACCTTC. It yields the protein CASSPRWGNYGYTF.

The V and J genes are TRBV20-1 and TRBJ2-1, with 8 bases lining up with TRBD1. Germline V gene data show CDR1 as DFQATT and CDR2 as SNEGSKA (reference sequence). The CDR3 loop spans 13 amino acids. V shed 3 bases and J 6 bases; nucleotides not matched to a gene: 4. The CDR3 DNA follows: TGCAGTGCTAGTTTCAGGGGGCTCAATGAGCAGTTCTTC. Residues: CSASFRGLNEQFF.

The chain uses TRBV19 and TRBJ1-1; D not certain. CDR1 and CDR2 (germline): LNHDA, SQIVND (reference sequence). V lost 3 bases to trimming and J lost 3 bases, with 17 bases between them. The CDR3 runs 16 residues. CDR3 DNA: TGTGCCAGTAGTATGAGCAGCGCCCGGGTCGACACTGAAGCTTTCTTT. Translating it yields CASSMSSARVDTEAFF.

CDR3 region: CASSRASGSRVQYF. In DNA form, the CDR3 reads TGTGCCAGTAGTCGGGCTAGCGGGAGTAGGGTGCAGTATTTT. This rearrangement joins TRBV19 to TRBJ2-3; 10 bases map to TRBD2. The V gene's germline CDR1 is LNHDA and CDR2 SQIVND (reference sequence). The CDR3 totals 14 residues. The V gene end was trimmed by 5 bases and the J gene end by 11 bases; junction bases not matched to a gene: 10. Supplemented by reference TRBV19 and TRBJ2-3, the full variable domain reads DGGITQSPKYLFRKEGQNVTLSCEQNLNHDAMYWYRQDPGQGLRLIYYSQIVNDFQKGDIAEGYSVSREKKESFPLTVTSAQKNPTAFYLCASSRASGSRVQYFGPGTRLTVL.

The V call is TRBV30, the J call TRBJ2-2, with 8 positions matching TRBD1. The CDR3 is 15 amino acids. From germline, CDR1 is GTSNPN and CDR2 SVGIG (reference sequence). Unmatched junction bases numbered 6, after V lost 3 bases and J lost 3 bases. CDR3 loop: CAWSAGTGDTGELFF. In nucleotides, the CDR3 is TGTGCCTGGAGCGCCGGGACAGGAGACACCGGGGAGCTGTTTTTT. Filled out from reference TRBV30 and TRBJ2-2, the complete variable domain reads SQTIHQWPATLVQPVGSPLSLECTVEGTSNPNLYWYRQAAGRGLQLLFYSVGIGQISSEVPQNLSASRPQDRQFILSSKKLLLSDSGFYLCAWSAGTGDTGELFFGEGSRLTVL.

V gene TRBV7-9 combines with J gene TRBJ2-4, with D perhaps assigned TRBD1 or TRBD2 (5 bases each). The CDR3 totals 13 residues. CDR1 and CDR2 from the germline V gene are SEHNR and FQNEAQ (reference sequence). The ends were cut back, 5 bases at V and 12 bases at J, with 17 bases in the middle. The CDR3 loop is CASSRESRTTQYF. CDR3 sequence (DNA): TGTGCCAGCAGCCGGGAATCCCGGACAACTCAGTACTTC.

Written as DNA, the CDR3 is TGTGCCAGCAGTAATCAGGGGGCAGCTAACTATGGCTACACCTTC. This sequence encodes CASSNQGAANYGYTF. This sequence joins TRBV2 and TRBJ1-2, with 8 positions matching TRBD1. The CDR3 covers 15 residues. V was pared by 5 bases and J by 0 bases, with 5 bases of the junction left unmatched. Germline V gene data show CDR1 as SNHLY and CDR2 as FYNNEI.

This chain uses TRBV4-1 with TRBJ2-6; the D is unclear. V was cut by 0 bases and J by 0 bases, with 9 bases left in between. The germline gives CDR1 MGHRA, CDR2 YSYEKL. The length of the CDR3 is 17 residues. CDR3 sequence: CASSQETASSGANVLTF. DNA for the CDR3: TGCGCCAGCAGCCAAGAAACAGCGAGCTCTGGGGCCAACGTCCTGACTTTC.

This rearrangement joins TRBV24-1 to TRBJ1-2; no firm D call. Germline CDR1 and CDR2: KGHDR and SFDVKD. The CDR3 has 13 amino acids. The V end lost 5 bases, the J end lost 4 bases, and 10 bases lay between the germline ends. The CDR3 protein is CATSAGSTYGYTF. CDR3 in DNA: TGTGCCACCAGTGCCGGGTCTACCTATGGCTACACCTTC.

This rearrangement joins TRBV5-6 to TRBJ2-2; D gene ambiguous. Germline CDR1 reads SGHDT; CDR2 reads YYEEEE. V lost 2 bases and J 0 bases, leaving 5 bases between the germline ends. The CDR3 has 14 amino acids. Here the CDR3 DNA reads TGTGCCAGCAGCTTAAGGACGAACACCGGGGAGCTGTTTTTT. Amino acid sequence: CASSLRTNTGELFF. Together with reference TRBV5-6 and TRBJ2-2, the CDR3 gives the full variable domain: DAGVTQSPTHLIKTRGQQVTLRCSPKSGHDTVSWYQQALGQGPQFIFQYYEEEERQRGNFPDRFSGHQFPNYSSELNVNALLLGDSALYLCASSLRTNTGELFFGEGSRLTVL.

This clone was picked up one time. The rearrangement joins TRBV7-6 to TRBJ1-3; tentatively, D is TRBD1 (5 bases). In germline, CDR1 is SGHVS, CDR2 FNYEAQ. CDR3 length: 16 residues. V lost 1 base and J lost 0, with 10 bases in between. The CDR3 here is CASSLVAGGSGNTIYF. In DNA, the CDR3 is TGTGCCAGCAGCTTAGTAGCCGGGGGCTCTGGAAACACCATATATTTT.

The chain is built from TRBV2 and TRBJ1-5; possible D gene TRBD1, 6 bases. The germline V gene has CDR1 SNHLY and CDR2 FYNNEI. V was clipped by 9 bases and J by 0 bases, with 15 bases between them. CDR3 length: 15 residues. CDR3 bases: TGTGCCAGTAGCCAGGACAGAAGTAGCAATCAGCCCCAGCATTTT. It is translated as CASSQDRSSNQPQHF. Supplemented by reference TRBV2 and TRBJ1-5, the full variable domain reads EPEVTQTPSHQVTQMGQEVILRCVPISNHLYFYWYRQILGQKVEFLVSFYNNEISEKSEIFDDQFSVERPDGSNFTLKIRSTKLEDSAMYFCASSQDRSSNQPQHFGDGTRLSIL.

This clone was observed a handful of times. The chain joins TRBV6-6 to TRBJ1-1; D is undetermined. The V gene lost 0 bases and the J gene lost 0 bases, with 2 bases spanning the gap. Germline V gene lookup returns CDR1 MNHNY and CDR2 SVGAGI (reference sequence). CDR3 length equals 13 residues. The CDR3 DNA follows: TGTGCCAGCAGTTACTCAGTGAACACTGAAGCTTTCTTT. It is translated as CASSYSVNTEAFF.

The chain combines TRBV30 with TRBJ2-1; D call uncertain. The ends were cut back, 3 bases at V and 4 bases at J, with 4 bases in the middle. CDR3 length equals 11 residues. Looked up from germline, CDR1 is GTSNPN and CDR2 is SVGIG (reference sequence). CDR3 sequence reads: CAWRGYNEQFF. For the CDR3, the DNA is TGTGCCTGGAGGGGTTACAATGAGCAGTTCTTC.

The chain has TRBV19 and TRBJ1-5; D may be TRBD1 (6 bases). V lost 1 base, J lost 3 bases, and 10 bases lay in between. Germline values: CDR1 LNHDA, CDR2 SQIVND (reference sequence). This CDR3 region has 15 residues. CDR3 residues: CASSIGQATNQPQHF. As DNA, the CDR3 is TGTGCCAGTAGTATAGGACAGGCTACCAATCAGCCCCAGCATTTT.